The clone carrying this TCR beta chain was observed many times. This CDR3 is built from 16 residues. Between the trimmed V and J ends, which lost 1 base and 4 bases, there was a span of 13 bases. Per germline, CDR1 LNHDA and CDR2 SQIVND (reference sequence). The table came from immunoSEQ multiplex PCR; TCRdb's copy has only in-frame clones and leaves some out. In the table there are approximately 230,000 clones, 70% to 90% of which are singletons. The data were taken from a study of blood T cell repertoires in COVID-19. The V gene is TRBV19, the J gene TRBJ2-2; weak D call: TRBD2 (6 bases). The receptor was derived from a woman in her 50s with acute COVID-19. Source material: PBMCs or T cells enriched from blood (not recorded which). The CDR3 loop is CASSIGGGWATGELFF. The CDR3 DNA reads TGTGCCAGTAGTATAGGAGGAGGGTGGGCCACCGGGGAGCTGTTTTTT.